The entry below gives a single T cell receptor beta chain sequence along with its context. The sample belongs to a study of blood T cell repertoires in COVID-19. Source study methods: Amplification of reference gene primers provided the estimated nucleated cell counts. Sequenced by immunoSEQ multiplex PCR; TCRdb stores in-frame clones only, minus some. The DNA gave D and trimming, while V, J and clone size come from that table. The sample records about 220,000 clones, 70% to 85% being singletons. V lost 3 bases and J 8 bases, leaving 17 bases between the germline ends. The CDR3 consists of 15 residues. CDR1 and CDR2 from the germline V gene are MGHDK and SYGVNS.

The sequence derives from a woman aged 60-75 years who had recovered from COVID-19. The chain employs TRBV25-1 and TRBJ2-1, with a weak D call TRBD2 (6 bases). Sequencing used PBMCs or T cells enriched from blood (not recorded which). The CDR3 protein is CASSDGVIAVHEQFF. CDR3 in DNA: TGTGCCAGCAGTGACGGAGTTATAGCGGTTCATGAGCAGTTCTTC. The full variable domain, completed using reference TRBV25-1 and TRBJ2-1, is EADIYQTPRYLVIGTGKKITLECSQTMGHDKMYWYQQDPGMELHLIHYSYGVNSTEKGDLSSESTVSRIRTEHFPLTLESARPSHTSQYLCASSDGVIAVHEQFFGPGTRLTVL.